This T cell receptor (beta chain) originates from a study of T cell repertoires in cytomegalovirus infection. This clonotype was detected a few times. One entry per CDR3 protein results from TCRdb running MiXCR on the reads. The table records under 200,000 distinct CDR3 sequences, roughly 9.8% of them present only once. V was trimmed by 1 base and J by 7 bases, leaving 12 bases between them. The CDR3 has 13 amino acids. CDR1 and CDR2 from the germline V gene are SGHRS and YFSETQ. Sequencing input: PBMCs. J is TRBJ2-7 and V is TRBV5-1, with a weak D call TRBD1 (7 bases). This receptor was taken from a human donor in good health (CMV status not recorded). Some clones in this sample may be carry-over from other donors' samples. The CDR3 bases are TGCGCCAGCAGCTTGACGACAGGGAGGGAGCAGTACTTC. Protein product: CASSLTTGREQYF.